The count of the clone carrying this T cell receptor beta chain is one. With 2 bases removed from V and 8 bases from J, the gap between germline ends came to 12 bases. The length of the CDR3 is 13 residues. Germline V gene data show CDR1 as LNHDA and CDR2 as SQIVND (reference sequence). This entry comes from a study of blood T cell repertoires in COVID-19. As for the study in general: From T cells, B-cell-depleted T cells, or PBMCs came the material, which was cDNA or gDNA.

Measured with immunoSEQ multiplex PCR; TCRdb has only the in-frame clones, and not every one. The sample has tens of thousands of clones, about nine tenths seen once. The source is a man between 60 and 70 years old with acute or convalescent COVID-19. Source material: peripheral blood. The chain employs TRBV19 and TRBJ1-2, with a weak D call TRBD1 (5 bases). The CDR3 DNA is TGTGCCAGTAGTATACAGGGAATTAGCGGCTACACCTTC. Translation: CASSIQGISGYTF.